These T cell receptor beta chains were read from a single sample in a study of a mutant IDH1 vaccine in newly diagnosed glioma. The repertoire was sequenced with immunoSEQ multiplex PCR; TCRdb's copy has only in-frame clones and lacks some. The sample lists roughly 38,000 clones; around 90% were seen once. Sequenced material: PBMCs, taken from a glioma patient treated with radiotherapy, temozolomide or both. The receptors stem from a man younger than 35 with glioma. Both conserved end residues are part of each CDR3. The D gene is left open where the match is weak. Clone size appears in some rows only: once, few, many, or a class for an expanded clone.

v_gene	j_gene	d_gene	abundance	CDR3aa	CDR3nt
TRBV6-5	TRBJ1-1	TRBD1	once	CASSSFRDRGFTEAFF	TGTGCCAGCAGTTCCTTCCGGGACAGGGGATTTACTGAAGCTTTCTTT
TRBV15	TRBJ2-2	TRBD1	-	CATSRRTGKAGELFF	TGTGCCACCAGCAGGCGGACAGGGAAAGCCGGGGAGCTGTTTTTT
TRBV9	TRBJ1-2	TRBD1	-	CASSGTTGSYGYTF	TGTGCCAGCAGCGGAACGACAGGGAGTTATGGCTACACCTTC
TRBV5-1	TRBJ1-5	-	-	CASSLAGNQPQHF	TGCGCCAGCAGCTTGGCCGGAAATCAGCCCCAGCATTTT
TRBV28	TRBJ1-2	-	-	CASSNSGRYTF	TGTGCCAGCAGCAACTCTGGACGCTACACCTTC
TRBV6-5	TRBJ2-7	TRBD1	-	CASSTSRTGRSEQYF	TGTGCCAGCAGTACCTCCCGGACAGGGAGGAGCGAGCAGTACTTC
TRBV2	TRBJ1-6	TRBD1	-	CASSVDRVSPLHF	TGTGCCAGCAGTGTGGACAGGGTTTCACCCCTCCACTTT
TRBV30	TRBJ1-2	-	-	CAWSVEGRDLWGYTF	TGTGCCTGGAGTGTAGAAGGCAGGGACTTATGGGGCTACACCTTC
TRBV5-4	TRBJ1-1	TRBD1	-	CASSLGTVMNTEAFF	TGTGCCAGCAGCCTCGGGACAGTCATGAACACTGAAGCTTTCTTT
TRBV5-1	TRBJ2-5	-	-	CASSLGTETQYF	TGCGCCAGCAGCTTGGGAACTGAGACCCAGTACTTC
TRBV5-1	TRBJ2-1	-	-	CASSLEGGPYNEQFF	TGCGCCAGCAGCTTGGAAGGGGGACCCTACAATGAGCAGTTCTTC
TRBV6-6	TRBJ1-1	-	-	CASSYYGENTEAFF	TGTGCCAGCAGTTACTACGGGGAGAACACTGAAGCTTTCTTT
TRBV9	TRBJ2-1	-	-	CASSVADYNEQFF	TGTGCCAGCAGCGTAGCGGATTACAATGAGCAGTTCTTC
TRBV4-3	TRBJ1-5	TRBD1	-	CASSADRGMNQPQHF	TGCGCCAGCAGCGCGGACAGGGGAATGAATCAGCCCCAGCATTTT
TRBV20-1	TRBJ1-2	-	-	CSVDSYGYTF	TGCAGTGTGGATTCCTATGGCTACACCTTC
TRBV2	TRBJ1-6	TRBD1	-	CASSTGGAGSPLHF	TGTGCCAGCAGCACAGGGGGCGCCGGCTCACCCCTCCACTTT